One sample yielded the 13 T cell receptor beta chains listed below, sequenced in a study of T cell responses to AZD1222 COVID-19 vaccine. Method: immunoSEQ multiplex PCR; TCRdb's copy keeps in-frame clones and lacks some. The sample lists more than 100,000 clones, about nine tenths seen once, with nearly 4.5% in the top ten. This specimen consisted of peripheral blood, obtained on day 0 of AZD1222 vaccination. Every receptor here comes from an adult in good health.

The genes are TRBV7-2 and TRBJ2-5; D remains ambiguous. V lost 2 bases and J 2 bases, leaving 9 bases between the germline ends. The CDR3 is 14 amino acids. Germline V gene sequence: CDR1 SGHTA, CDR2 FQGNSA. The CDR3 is CASSLTPGQETQYF. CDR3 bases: TGTGCCAGCAGCTTAACTCCAGGACAAGAGACCCAGTACTTC.

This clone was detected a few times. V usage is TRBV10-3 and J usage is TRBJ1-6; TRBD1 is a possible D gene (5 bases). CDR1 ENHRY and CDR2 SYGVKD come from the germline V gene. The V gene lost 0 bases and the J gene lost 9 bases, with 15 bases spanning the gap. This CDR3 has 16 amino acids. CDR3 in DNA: TGTGCCATCAGTGAGTCTGAAGGGGCGACTTCTTCACCCCTCCACTTT. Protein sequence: CAISESEGATSSPLHF.

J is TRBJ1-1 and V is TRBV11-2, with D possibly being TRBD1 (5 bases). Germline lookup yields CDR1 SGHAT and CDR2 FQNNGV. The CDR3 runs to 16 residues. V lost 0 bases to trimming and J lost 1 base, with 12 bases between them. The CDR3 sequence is CASSLEFGAKNTEAFF. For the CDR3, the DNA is TGTGCCAGCAGCTTAGAGTTCGGGGCGAAGAACACTGAAGCTTTCTTT.

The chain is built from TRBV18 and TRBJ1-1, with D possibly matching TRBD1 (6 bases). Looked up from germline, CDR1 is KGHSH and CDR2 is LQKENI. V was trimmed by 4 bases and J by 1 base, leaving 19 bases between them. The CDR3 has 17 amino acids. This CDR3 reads CASSREPYRAGNTEAFF. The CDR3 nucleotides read TGTGCCAGCTCACGCGAACCTTACAGGGCGGGGAACACTGAAGCTTTCTTT. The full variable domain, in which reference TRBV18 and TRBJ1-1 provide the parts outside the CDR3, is NAGVMQNPRHLVRRRGQEARLRCSPMKGHSHVYWYRQLPEEGLKFMVYLQKENIIDESGMPKERFSAEFPKEGPSILRIQQVVRGDSAAYFCASSREPYRAGNTEAFFGQGTRLTVV.

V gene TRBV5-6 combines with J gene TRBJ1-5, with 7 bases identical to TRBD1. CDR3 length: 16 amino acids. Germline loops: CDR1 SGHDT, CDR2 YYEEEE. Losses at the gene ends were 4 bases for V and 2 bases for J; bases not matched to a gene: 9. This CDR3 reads CASSLKGAVGNQPQHF. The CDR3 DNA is TGTGCCAGCAGCCTCAAGGGGGCAGTGGGCAATCAGCCCCAGCATTTT.

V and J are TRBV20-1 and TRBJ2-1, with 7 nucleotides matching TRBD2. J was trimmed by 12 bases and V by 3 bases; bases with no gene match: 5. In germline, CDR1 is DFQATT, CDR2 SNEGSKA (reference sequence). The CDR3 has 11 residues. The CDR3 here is CSASRGSGQFF. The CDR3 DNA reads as TGCAGTGCTAGTCGCGGGAGCGGGCAGTTCTTC.

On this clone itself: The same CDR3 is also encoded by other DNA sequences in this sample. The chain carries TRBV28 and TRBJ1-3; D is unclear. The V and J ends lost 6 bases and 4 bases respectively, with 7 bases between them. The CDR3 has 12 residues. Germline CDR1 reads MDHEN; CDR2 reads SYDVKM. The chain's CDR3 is CASRVSGNTIYF. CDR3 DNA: TGTGCCAGCAGAGTTAGCGGAAACACCATATATTTT.

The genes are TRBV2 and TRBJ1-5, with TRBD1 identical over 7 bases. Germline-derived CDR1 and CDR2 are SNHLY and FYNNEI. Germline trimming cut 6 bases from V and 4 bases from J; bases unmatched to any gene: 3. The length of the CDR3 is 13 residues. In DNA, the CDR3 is TGTGCCAGCAGGGGGACAGAAAATCAGCCCCAGCATTTT. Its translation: CASRGTENQPQHF.

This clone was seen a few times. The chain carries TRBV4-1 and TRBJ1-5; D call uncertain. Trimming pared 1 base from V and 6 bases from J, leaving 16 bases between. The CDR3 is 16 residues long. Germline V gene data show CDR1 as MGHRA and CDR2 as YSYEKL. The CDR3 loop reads CASSQVAFGLGQPQHF. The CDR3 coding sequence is TGCGCCAGCAGCCAAGTTGCTTTCGGTTTAGGTCAGCCCCAGCATTTT.

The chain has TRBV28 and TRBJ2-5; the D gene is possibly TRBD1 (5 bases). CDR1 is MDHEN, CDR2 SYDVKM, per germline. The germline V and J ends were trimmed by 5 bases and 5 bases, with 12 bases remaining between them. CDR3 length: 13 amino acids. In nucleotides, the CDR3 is TGTGCCAGCAGTGCGGACATCCCGGAGACCCAGTACTTC. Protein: CASSADIPETQYF.

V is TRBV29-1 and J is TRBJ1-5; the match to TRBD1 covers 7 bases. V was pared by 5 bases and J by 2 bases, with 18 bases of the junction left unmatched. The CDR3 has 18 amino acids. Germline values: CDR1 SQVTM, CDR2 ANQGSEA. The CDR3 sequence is CSVPNRIRQGLGNQPQHF. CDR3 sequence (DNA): TGCAGCGTTCCCAACCGGATTCGACAGGGTTTGGGCAATCAGCCCCAGCATTTT. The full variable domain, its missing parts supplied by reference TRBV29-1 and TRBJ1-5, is SAVISQKPSRDICQRGTSLTIQCQVDSQVTMMFWYRQQPGQSLTLIATANQGSEATYESGFVIDKFPISRPNLTFSTLTVSNMSPEDSSIYLCSVPNRIRQGLGNQPQHFGDGTRLSIL.

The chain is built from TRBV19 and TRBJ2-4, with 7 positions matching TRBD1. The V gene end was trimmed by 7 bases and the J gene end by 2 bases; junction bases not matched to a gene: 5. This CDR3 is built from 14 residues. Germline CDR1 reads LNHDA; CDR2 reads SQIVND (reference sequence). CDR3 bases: TGTGCCAGTAACACGGGACAGACCAAAAACATTCAGTACTTC. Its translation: CASNTGQTKNIQYF.

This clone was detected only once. CDR3 coding DNA: TGTGCCACCAGCAGACTCAGGGGGCTCACTGAAGCTTTCTTT. Its translation: CATSRLRGLTEAFF. V and J are TRBV15 and TRBJ1-1; TRBD1 matches 8 bases. The CDR3 has 14 amino acids. In germline, CDR1 is LNHNV, CDR2 YYDKDF (reference sequence). V trimming: 2 bases; J trimming: 4 bases; junction bases outside the gene matches: 3. The complete variable domain, with remaining parts taken from reference TRBV15 and TRBJ1-1, reads DAMVIQNPRYQVTQFGKPVTLSCSQTLNHNVMYWYQQKSSQAPKLLFHYYDKDFNNEADTPDNFQSRRPNTSFCFLDIRSPGLGDTAMYLCATSRLRGLTEAFFGQGTRLTVV.